The sequence of this T cell receptor (beta chain) was determined in a study of blood T cell repertoires in COVID-19. Two negative PCRs, clearance, or symptom resolution had been documented for recovered Cohort 3 donors. Original data processing: Estimation of nucleated cell counts was performed using reference gene primer amplification. Generated by immunoSEQ multiplex PCR, the TCRdb table keeps only in-frame clones and is missing some. V, J and clone size reflect that table, while D and trimming were determined from the DNA. The sample comprises 390,000 or so clones, roughly 87% of which are singletons, and 5% to 6% rests with the top ten. CDR1 GTSNPN and CDR2 SVGIG come from the germline V gene (reference sequence). Deletions cut 2 bases from V and 2 bases from J, with 9 bases between. The CDR3 is made up of 13 amino acids.

The sample taken for sequencing was PBMCs or T cells enriched from blood (not recorded which). The J gene is TRBJ1-2, the V gene TRBV30; possible D gene TRBD1, 6 bases. The clonotype comes from a woman aged 50 to 60 who had recovered from COVID-19. The DNA of the CDR3 is TGTGCCTGGAGTAGGGGGACCAACTATGGCTACACCTTC. As protein: CAWSRGTNYGYTF.